The 15 T cell receptor beta chains reported below all come from one sample, sequenced in a study of cytomegalovirus exposure and HLA in healthy donors. 13 Jbeta primers and 60 Vbeta primers were used for the PCR. Some clones are missing from TCRdb's copy, which holds only in-frame ones; the method was immunoSEQ multiplex PCR. Of around 120,000 clones in the sample, just over 15% are singletons; the top ten hold 1.9%. The sequencing sample was made of PBMCs. The receptor source for this set is a woman younger than 35 in good health and CMV-seronegative.

This clone came up a few times. This sequence joins TRBV5-4 and TRBJ2-1; 9 nucleotides match TRBD1. The length of the CDR3 is 19 residues. Looked up from germline, CDR1 is SGHNT and CDR2 is YYREEE (reference sequence). V shed 3 bases, J shed 0 bases, and the junction held 13 bases outside the gene matches. The chain's CDR3 is CASSSGQGVLTSSYNEQFF. CDR3 coding DNA: TGTGCCAGCAGCTCGGGACAGGGAGTTCTAACCAGCTCCTACAATGAGCAGTTCTTC.

The J gene is TRBJ2-5, the V gene TRBV15, with 10 bases identical to TRBD1. The CDR3 runs to 15 residues. CDR1 and CDR2 from the germline V gene are LNHNV and YYDKDF (reference sequence). J lost 5 bases, V lost 0 bases, and 3 bases had no gene match. As DNA, the CDR3 is TGTGCCACCAGCAGAGAGACAGGGGGCCCGGAGACCCAGTACTTC. It encodes CATSRETGGPETQYF.

V and J are TRBV28 and TRBJ1-4, with D perhaps TRBD1 (5 bases). Trimming took off 2 bases at V and 5 bases at J, with 6 bases between the two ends. This CDR3 region has 13 residues. From germline, CDR1 is MDHEN and CDR2 SYDVKM. CDR3 loop: CASSLQGNEKLFF. CDR3 sequence (DNA): TGTGCCAGCAGTTTACAGGGAAATGAAAAACTGTTTTTT. Supplemented by reference TRBV28 and TRBJ1-4, the full variable domain reads DVKVTQSSRYLVKRTGEKVFLECVQDMDHENMFWYRQDPGLGLRLIYFSYDVKMKEKGDIPEGYSVSREKKERFSLILESASTNQTSMYLCASSLQGNEKLFFGSGTQLSVL.

This chain joins TRBV2 and TRBJ2-7; 8 positions agree with TRBD2. Trimming took 3 bases from V and 1 from J; bases not matched to a gene: 8. The CDR3 has 16 amino acids. Germline-derived CDR1 and CDR2 are SNHLY and FYNNEI. The CDR3 here is CASSDRGGGPSYEQYF. In nucleotides, the CDR3 is TGTGCCAGCAGTGACCGGGGCGGGGGGCCGTCCTACGAGCAGTACTTC.

This clone was detected only a few times. The chain uses TRBV5-6 and TRBJ2-3, with 10 bases identical to TRBD1. The CDR3 totals 15 residues. Losses at the gene ends were 4 bases for V and 5 bases for J; bases not matched to a gene: 7. Germline V gene lookup returns CDR1 SGHDT and CDR2 YYEEEE. DNA for the CDR3: TGTGCCAGCAGCGCGACAGGGGGCGAAGAAGATACGCAGTATTTT. Residues: CASSATGGEEDTQYF.

The chain employs TRBV29-1 and TRBJ2-1; 9 positions agree with TRBD2. Germline CDR1 reads SQVTM; CDR2 reads ANQGSEA. Trimming removed 7 bases from V and 5 bases from J; junction bases left unmatched: 3. The CDR3 spans 12 residues. CDR3 sequence (DNA): TGCAGCGCTAGCGGGATCAACAATGAGCAGTTCTTC. It translates to CSASGINNEQFF.

The chain is built from TRBV7-2 and TRBJ1-1; 7 nucleotides agree with TRBD1. Losses at the gene ends were 5 bases for V and 4 bases for J; bases not matched to a gene: 7. Germline loops: CDR1 SGHTA, CDR2 FQGNSA. This CDR3 is built from 14 residues. CDR3 nucleotide sequence: TGTGCCAGCAGCCCATGGACAGGCCTCACTGAAGCTTTCTTT. This gives the protein CASSPWTGLTEAFF.

The J gene is TRBJ1-6, the V gene TRBV2; 10 nucleotides agree with TRBD1. CDR3 length equals 16 residues. J lost 5 bases, V lost 6 bases, and 7 bases had no gene match. Germline V lookup: CDR1 SNHLY, CDR2 FYNNEI. CDR3 bases: TGTGCCAGCAGCCGGGACAGGGGAACCCATAATTCACCCCTCCACTTT. It yields the protein CASSRDRGTHNSPLHF.

This clone was counted a few times. This rearrangement joins TRBV7-6 to TRBJ2-5; TRBD2 matches 7 bases. Germline values: CDR1 SGHVS, CDR2 FNYEAQ. The length of the CDR3 is 14 residues. With V trimmed by 5 bases and J by 5 bases, 8 bases remained unmatched. The CDR3 here is CASSPTSIGETQYF. The CDR3 DNA follows: TGTGCCAGCAGCCCGACTAGCATCGGGGAGACCCAGTACTTC.

By share, this clone ranks as medium-sized. J is TRBJ2-7 and V is TRBV11-2, with D possibly TRBD1 on 6 matching bases. Trimming shortened V by 5 bases and J by 0 bases, and 14 bases separated the two germline ends. CDR3 length: 15 amino acids. The germline V gene encodes CDR1 SGHAT and CDR2 FQNNGV. The DNA of the CDR3 is TGTGCCAGCAGCGCCGCCGGGACAATCTCCTACGAGCAGTACTTC. This sequence encodes CASSAAGTISYEQYF.

In its sample, this clone was seen a few times. The chain recombines TRBV5-1 with TRBJ2-7, with 9 nucleotides matching TRBD1. Germline CDR1 is SGHRS and CDR2 is YFSETQ. This CDR3 region has 14 residues. V lost 3 bases and J lost 1; bases outside the gene matches: 2. The chain's CDR3 is CASSYGTGSYEQYF. In DNA, the CDR3 is TGCGCCAGCAGCTACGGGACAGGGTCCTACGAGCAGTACTTC.

V usage is TRBV15 and J usage is TRBJ1-1; D ambiguous. The CDR3 sequence is 12 residues long. In germline, CDR1 is LNHNV, CDR2 YYDKDF (reference sequence). Trimming stripped 0 bases from V and 10 bases from J, with 9 bases between. The CDR3 nucleotides read TGTGCCACCAGCAGAGATCGAGGCATAGCTTTCTTT. Amino acids: CATSRDRGIAFF.

The rearrangement uses TRBV7-9 and TRBJ1-3; D is ambiguous. CDR3 length: 14 residues. V was trimmed by 5 bases and J by 9 bases, leaving 17 bases between them. The germline gives CDR1 SEHNR, CDR2 FQNEAQ (reference sequence). The CDR3 sequence: CASSPPGQEGTIYF. The CDR3 bases are TGTGCCAGCAGCCCCCCCGGCCAAGAGGGCACCATATATTTT. Full variable domain (outside the CDR3, taken from reference TRBV7-9 and TRBJ1-3): DTGVSQNPRHKITKRGQNVTFRCDPISEHNRLYWYRQTLGQGPEFLTYFQNEAQLEKSRLLSDRFSAERPKGSFSTLEIQRTEQGDSAMYLCASSPPGQEGTIYFGEGSWLTVV.

V usage is TRBV5-5 and J usage is TRBJ1-4; maybe TRBD1 (5 bases). This CDR3 is built from 15 residues. The germline V gene has CDR1 SGHKS and CDR2 YYEKEE (reference sequence). V was shortened by 4 bases and J by 0 bases, with 10 bases between the two germline ends. The CDR3 sequence: CASSDDSSTNEKLFF. The CDR3 DNA sequence: TGTGCCAGCAGCGATGACAGCTCAACTAATGAAAAACTGTTTTTT. Full variable domain (rest looked up from reference TRBV5-5 and TRBJ1-4): DAGVTQSPTHLIKTRGQQVTLRCSPISGHKSVSWYQQVLGQGPQFIFQYYEKEERGRGNFPDRFSARQFPNYSSELNVNALLLGDSALYLCASSDDSSTNEKLFFGSGTQLSVL.

This clone was counted between two and nine times. This chain joins TRBV27 and TRBJ2-7; the match to TRBD1 covers 8 bases. The CDR3 has 16 residues. With V trimmed by 3 bases and J by 2 bases, 9 bases remained unmatched. Germline V gene lookup returns CDR1 MNHEY and CDR2 SMNVEV (reference sequence). The CDR3 DNA reads as TGTGCCAGCAGTTTCGAACCCGGGACAGGCACCTACGAGCAGTACTTC. Protein product: CASSFEPGTGTYEQYF.